A selection of T cell receptor beta chains follows, all from one sample in a study of Ad26.COV2.S vaccination and SARS-CoV-2 variants. The assay was immunoSEQ multiplex PCR, and TCRdb's table has in-frame clones only and misses some. The sample includes fewer than 600,000 clones, 89% of them seen just once. Sequenced material: peripheral blood, taken in a trial of Ad26.COV2.S vaccine versus placebo. Every receptor here comes from a person aged 18-60 years who received the Ad26.COV2.S COVID-19 vaccine or a placebo. Each CDR3 is given with its conserved first and last residue. A D gene is named only where the DNA matches it firmly. Clone size, where shown, is once, few, many, or a class for clones that have expanded.

V gene: TRBV27
clone size: -
D gene: TRBD1
J gene: TRBJ1-1
CDR3 protein: CASSRGTGSHTEAFF
CDR3 DNA: TGTGCCAGCAGCCGCGGGACAGGTTCCCACACTGAAGCTTTCTTT

V gene: TRBV9
clone size: -
D gene: -
J gene: TRBJ1-2
CDR3 protein: CASSGFGYTF
CDR3 DNA: TGTGCCAGCAGTGGGTTTGGCTACACCTTC

V gene: TRBV2
clone size: once
D gene: -
J gene: TRBJ2-2
CDR3 protein: CASTRDGNTGELFF
CDR3 DNA: TGTGCCAGCACCCGGGACGGGAACACCGGGGAGCTGTTTTTT

V gene: TRBV12-3/TRBV12-4
clone size: -
D gene: -
J gene: TRBJ2-7
CDR3 protein: CASSLTGGFEQYF
CDR3 DNA: TGTGCCAGCAGTTTGACGGGGGGCTTCGAGCAGTACTTC

V gene: TRBV9
clone size: -
D gene: -
J gene: TRBJ2-5
CDR3 protein: CASSVWGRGQETQYF
CDR3 DNA: TGTGCCAGCAGCGTATGGGGGCGGGGACAAGAGACCCAGTACTTC

V gene: TRBV19
clone size: -
D gene: -
J gene: TRBJ1-5
CDR3 protein: CASSISWENNQPQHF
CDR3 DNA: TGTGCCAGTAGTATTTCCTGGGAAAACAATCAGCCCCAGCATTTT

V gene: TRBV7-9
clone size: -
D gene: TRBD2
J gene: TRBJ2-3
CDR3 protein: CASSLYSGSPDTQYF
CDR3 DNA: TGTGCCAGCAGCCTTTATAGCGGGAGCCCAGATACGCAGTATTTT

V gene: TRBV18
clone size: -
D gene: TRBD1
J gene: TRBJ2-7
CDR3 protein: CASSSGGSSYEQYF
CDR3 DNA: TGTGCCAGCTCTTCAGGGGGATCTTCCTACGAGCAGTACTTC

V gene: TRBV27
clone size: -
D gene: -
J gene: TRBJ1-1
CDR3 protein: CASSLVGNTEAFF
CDR3 DNA: TGTGCCAGCAGTTTGGTCGGGAACACTGAAGCTTTCTTT

V gene: TRBV6-5
clone size: -
D gene: -
J gene: TRBJ2-7
CDR3 protein: CASSPRAVTYEQYF
CDR3 DNA: TGTGCCAGCAGTCCAAGGGCAGTTACCTACGAGCAGTACTTC

V gene: TRBV9
clone size: -
D gene: -
J gene: TRBJ1-1
CDR3 protein: CASSVGVGSNTEAFF
CDR3 DNA: TGTGCCAGCAGCGTAGGGGTTGGTTCGAACACTGAAGCTTTCTTT

V gene: TRBV11-1
clone size: -
D gene: -
J gene: TRBJ2-7
CDR3 protein: CASSLAGAGPYEQYF
CDR3 DNA: TGTGCCAGCAGCTTAGCTGGCGCAGGGCCCTACGAGCAGTACTTC

V gene: TRBV6-2/TRBV6-3
clone size: -
D gene: -
J gene: TRBJ1-2
CDR3 protein: CASSPDYLGGYTF
CDR3 DNA: TGTGCCAGCAGCCCCGACTATTTGGGGGGCTACACCTTC

V gene: TRBV19
clone size: -
D gene: -
J gene: TRBJ1-5
CDR3 protein: CASSIDRGALPQHF
CDR3 DNA: TGTGCCAGTAGTATAGATCGGGGGGCTTTGCCCCAGCATTTT

V gene: TRBV7-8
clone size: once
D gene: -
J gene: TRBJ1-6
CDR3 protein: CASSLLYPGTNSPLHF
CDR3 DNA: TGTGCCAGCAGCTTACTATATCCAGGAACAAATTCACCCCTCCACTTT

V gene: TRBV6-5
clone size: -
D gene: -
J gene: TRBJ1-2
CDR3 protein: CASSLTGTSKGYTF
CDR3 DNA: TGTGCCAGCAGTTTAACGGGGACAAGTAAGGGCTACACCTTC

V gene: TRBV6-2/TRBV6-3
clone size: -
D gene: TRBD1
J gene: TRBJ1-2
CDR3 protein: CASSYSSGGLNGYTF
CDR3 DNA: TGTGCCAGCAGTTACTCGTCAGGGGGCTTGAATGGCTACACCTTC

V gene: TRBV4-3
clone size: once
D gene: -
J gene: TRBJ2-2
CDR3 protein: CASSALSGPGTGELFF
CDR3 DNA: TGCGCCAGCAGCGCCCTGTCAGGTCCCGGCACCGGGGAGCTGTTTTTT

V gene: TRBV18
clone size: -
D gene: -
J gene: TRBJ1-1
CDR3 protein: CASSGVNTEAFF
CDR3 DNA: TGTGCCAGCTCAGGGGTGAACACTGAAGCTTTCTTT

V gene: TRBV9
clone size: -
D gene: TRBD2
J gene: TRBJ2-1
CDR3 protein: CASSALAGPRYNEQFF
CDR3 DNA: TGTGCCAGCAGCGCCCTAGCGGGGCCGCGATACAATGAGCAGTTCTTC

V gene: TRBV28
clone size: -
D gene: -
J gene: TRBJ2-7
CDR3 protein: CASSPPGTGTYEQYF
CDR3 DNA: TGTGCCAGCAGTCCCCCCGGGACGGGGACTTACGAGCAGTACTTC

V gene: TRBV7-3
clone size: -
D gene: TRBD2
J gene: TRBJ2-3
CDR3 protein: CASSLAGGSTDTQYF
CDR3 DNA: TGTGCCAGCAGCCTAGCGGGAGGCAGCACAGATACGCAGTATTTT

V gene: TRBV14
clone size: -
D gene: -
J gene: TRBJ2-1
CDR3 protein: CASARDTYNEQFF
CDR3 DNA: TGTGCCAGCGCCCGGGACACCTACAATGAGCAGTTCTTC

V gene: TRBV27
clone size: -
D gene: TRBD1
J gene: TRBJ1-5
CDR3 protein: CASSRQGGQPQHF
CDR3 DNA: TGTGCCAGCTCCCGACAGGGCGGTCAGCCCCAGCATTTT

V gene: TRBV10-2
clone size: once
D gene: TRBD2
J gene: TRBJ2-1
CDR3 protein: CASSATGTSRYNEQFF
CDR3 DNA: TGCGCCAGCAGTGCAACCGGGACTAGCAGGTACAATGAGCAGTTCTTC

V gene: TRBV6-5
clone size: -
D gene: -
J gene: TRBJ1-5
CDR3 protein: CASRAYSNQPQHF
CDR3 DNA: TGTGCCAGCAGGGCCTATAGCAATCAGCCCCAGCATTTT

V gene: TRBV5-1
clone size: -
D gene: -
J gene: TRBJ2-7
CDR3 protein: CASSLPYSYEQYF
CDR3 DNA: TGCGCCAGCAGCTTGCCCTATTCCTACGAGCAGTACTTC

V gene: TRBV29-1
clone size: -
D gene: TRBD1
J gene: TRBJ2-5
CDR3 protein: CSVGTGLRETQYF
CDR3 DNA: TGCAGCGTCGGGACAGGGCTAAGGGAGACCCAGTACTTC